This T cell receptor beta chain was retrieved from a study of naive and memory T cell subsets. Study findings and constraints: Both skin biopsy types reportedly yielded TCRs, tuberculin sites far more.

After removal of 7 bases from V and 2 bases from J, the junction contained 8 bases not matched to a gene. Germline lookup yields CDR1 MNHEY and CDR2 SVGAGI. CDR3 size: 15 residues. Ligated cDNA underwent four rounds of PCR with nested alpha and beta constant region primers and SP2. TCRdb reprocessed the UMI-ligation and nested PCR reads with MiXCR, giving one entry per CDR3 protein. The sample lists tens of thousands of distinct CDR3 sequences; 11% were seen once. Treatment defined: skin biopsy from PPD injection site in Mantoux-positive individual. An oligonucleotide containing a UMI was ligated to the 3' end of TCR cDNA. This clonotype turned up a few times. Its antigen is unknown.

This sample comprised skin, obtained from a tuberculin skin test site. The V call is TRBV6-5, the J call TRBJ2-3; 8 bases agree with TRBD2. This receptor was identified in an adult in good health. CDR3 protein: CASTGGGSNTDTQYF. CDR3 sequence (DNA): TGTGCCAGCACGGGGGGGGGGTCTAACACAGATACGCAGTATTTT.